Listed below are T cell receptor beta chains from one sample, sequenced in a study of blood T cell repertoires in COVID-19. Only in-frame clones appear in the TCRdb table, and some are missing; sequencing was by immunoSEQ multiplex PCR. The sample has roughly 140,000 clones; about 84% are singletons. Specimen: peripheral blood. Receptors were obtained from a man in his sixties with active or convalescent COVID-19. Both conserved end residues are part of each CDR3. D genes are given only for firm matches. Clone size, where shown, is once, few, many, or a class for clones that have expanded.

d_call clone_size j_call v_call cdr3_aa cdr3_nt
TRBD1 . TRBJ2-7 TRBV3-1/TRBV3-2 CASSQDRRTGDEQYF TGTGCCAGCAGCCAAGATAGAAGGACAGGGGACGAGCAGTACTTC
. . TRBJ1-6 TRBV6-4 CASSVESNNSPLHF TGTGCCAGCAGTGTGGAGAGCAATAATTCACCCCTCCACTTT
TRBD2 . TRBJ2-3 TRBV27 CASSLRPVIAGGWTDTQYF TGTGCCAGCAGTTTGCGACCGGTTATAGCGGGAGGGTGGACAGATACGCAGTATTTT
TRBD1 . TRBJ1-4 TRBV7-9 CASSFGTGTGGEKLFF TGTGCCAGCAGCTTCGGGACCGGGACAGGGGGTGAAAAACTGTTTTTT
. . TRBJ2-3 TRBV27 CASSRLGSAGSTDTQYF TGTGCCAGCAGCCGTTTGGGATCTGCGGGGAGCACAGATACGCAGTATTTT
. . TRBJ2-2 TRBV4-3 CASSLLKFPTARELFF TGCGCCAGCAGCCTCTTGAAATTCCCTACCGCCCGGGAGCTGTTTTTT
TRBD1 . TRBJ2-4 TRBV7-9 CASSPGQGDVNIQYF TGTGCCAGCAGCCCAGGACAGGGCGATGTGAACATTCAGTACTTC
. once TRBJ2-7 TRBV7-3 CASSPEGGNSYEQYF TGTGCCAGCAGTCCGGAGGGGGGGAACTCCTACGAGCAGTACTTC
TRBD1 . TRBJ1-1 TRBV18 CASSPNPGQGSDTEAFF TGTGCCAGCTCACCCAATCCGGGACAGGGCTCGGACACTGAAGCTTTCTTT
TRBD1 . TRBJ1-3 TRBV19 CASSDTITGALRNTIYF TGTGCCAGTAGTGACACCATTACAGGGGCACTAAGAAACACCATATATTTT
TRBD1 . TRBJ1-5 TRBV29-1 CSVAFTGTGWNQPQHF TGCAGCGTTGCTTTTACCGGGACAGGGTGGAATCAGCCCCAGCATTTT
TRBD1 . TRBJ1-5 TRBV6-5 CASSPDRGADQPQHF TGTGCCAGCAGCCCGGACAGGGGTGCGGATCAGCCCCAGCATTTT
TRBD1 . TRBJ1-4 TRBV18 CASSPDGQGVEKLFF TGTGCCAGCTCACCAGATGGCCAGGGGGTTGAAAAACTGTTTTTT
TRBD1 . TRBJ2-5 TRBV9 CASSRDRDETQYF TGTGCCAGCTCCCGGGACAGGGACGAGACCCAGTACTTC
. . TRBJ1-2 TRBV10-3 CAISGTGDYGYTF TGTGCCATCTCAGGGACGGGGGACTATGGCTACACCTTC
. . TRBJ1-1 TRBV30 CAWSGRQDTEAFF TGTGCCTGGAGTGGCCGTCAGGACACTGAAGCTTTCTTT
TRBD2 . TRBJ2-3 TRBV19 CASSGTISTDTQYF TGTGCCAGTAGTGGGACTATTAGCACAGATACGCAGTATTTT
TRBD2 once TRBJ2-7 TRBV6-5 CASSPRTSGRYEQYF TGTGCCAGCAGCCCACGGACTAGCGGGAGGTACGAGCAGTACTTC
TRBD2 . TRBJ2-5 TRBV6-2/TRBV6-3 CASSSRLAGVSETQYF TGTGCCAGCAGTTCCCGACTAGCGGGAGTGTCGGAGACCCAGTACTTC
TRBD1 few TRBJ2-4 TRBV7-9 CASSLNEGAQYF TGTGCCAGCAGCTTAAATGAGGGGGCTCAGTACTTC
TRBD2 few TRBJ2-1 TRBV5-1 CASSLAGRGGRLADIPNEQFF TGCGCCAGCAGCTTGGCCGGTCGCGGCGGTAGACTAGCGGATATACCTAATGAGCAGTTCTTC
. . TRBJ2-7 TRBV9 CASSTGSSYEQYF TGTGCCAGCAGCACAGGGAGCTCCTACGAGCAGTACTTC
TRBD1 few TRBJ1-1 TRBV19 CANPQGAGTEAFF TGTGCCAACCCACAGGGGGCGGGAACTGAAGCTTTCTTT
. . TRBJ1-1 TRBV30 CAWSVRGPGDTEAFF TGTGCCTGGAGTGTACGGGGCCCGGGGGACACTGAAGCTTTCTTT
. few TRBJ2-7 TRBV28 CASNDPGYEQYF TGTGCCAGCAACGATCCGGGGTACGAGCAGTACTTC
TRBD1 . TRBJ1-2 TRBV15 CATSRGGQYGYTF TGTGCCACCAGCAGAGGGGGACAGTATGGCTACACCTTC
TRBD1 . TRBJ1-4 TRBV7-9 CASSPGGQGSNEKLFF TGTGCCAGCAGCCCAGGGGGCCAGGGGAGTAACGAAAAACTGTTTTTT
TRBD2 . TRBJ2-1 TRBV7-2 CASSPPGLATPQFF TGTGCCAGCAGCCCTCCGGGACTAGCGACGCCCCAGTTCTTC
. . TRBJ1-2 TRBV19 CASSIASRNYGYTF TGTGCCAGTAGTATAGCTTCGAGAAACTATGGCTACACCTTC
. . TRBJ2-1 TRBV5-6 CASSLAAGLNNEQFF TGTGCCAGCAGCTTGGCCGCAGGACTCAACAATGAGCAGTTCTTC
. . TRBJ1-6 TRBV28 CATHGRDYSPLHF TGTGCCACCCACGGACGGGATTATTCACCCCTCCACTTT
TRBD1 . TRBJ2-2 TRBV28 CASSPPNLGQGVGTGELFF TGTGCCAGCAGTCCCCCAAACCTGGGACAGGGGGTGGGCACCGGGGAGCTGTTTTTT
. . TRBJ2-5 TRBV12-3/TRBV12-4 CASSLTGSETQYF TGTGCCAGCAGTTTGACAGGCTCTGAGACCCAGTACTTC
TRBD1 few TRBJ1-6 TRBV28 CASSRGPGQAGSYNSPLHF TGTGCCAGCAGCCGGGGGCCCGGACAGGCCGGCTCCTATAATTCACCCCTCCACTTT
TRBD2 . TRBJ2-7 TRBV9 CASSPRLAGGYEQYF TGTGCCAGCAGCCCCCGACTAGCGGGAGGGTACGAGCAGTACTTC
TRBD2 many TRBJ2-1 TRBV7-6 CASSLGRTSGSYNEQFF TGTGCCAGCAGCTTAGGTCGGACTAGCGGCTCCTACAATGAGCAGTTCTTC